The clone carrying this T cell receptor (beta chain) came up a few times. The antigen is not known. This specimen comes from a study of cytomegalovirus exposure and HLA in healthy donors. For the study at large: The 90 to 150 validation repertoires were produced on the same platform as the 650 or so repertoires of the first cohort. This was reported in a later analysis. Whole-study findings and limits: Confirmation was obtained in vitro that a few CMV-associated chains are specific for CMV antigens. The classifier reportedly diagnosed cytomegalovirus status with high specificity and sensitivity. Cytomegalovirus-associated status was assigned to about 180 TCR beta chains.

The method was immunoSEQ multiplex PCR; TCRdb's version includes in-frame clones alone and lacks a portion of them. The top ten clones hold 1.5% to 2% of a sample with roughly 100,000 clones, 88% of them seen once. Germline V CDR1 and CDR2: LNHNV, YYDKDF (reference sequence). The germline V and J ends were trimmed by 1 base and 3 bases, with 6 bases remaining between them. The CDR3 has 13 amino acids. The rearrangement joins TRBV15 to TRBJ1-1; tentative D call: TRBD1 (5 bases). The sample consisted of PBMCs. This receptor was obtained from a young woman in good health and CMV-seropositive. This chain's CDR3 is CATSRGQYTEAFF. The DNA for the CDR3 is TGTGCCACCAGCAGAGGACAGTACACTGAAGCTTTCTTT.